This T cell receptor beta chain was found in a study of CD8+ T cells in alopecia areata. Study-level background: Patients took tofacitinib for 6 to 18 months, followed by 6 drug-free months.

Extracted RNA was reverse transcribed, and the resulting cDNA served as sequencing template. Produced via immunoSEQ multiplex PCR; TCRdb's table is partial and in-frame only. The table records fewer than 200,000 clones, 60% to 75% of them present only once. Study findings and constraints: Lesional tissue from the scalp (especially in alopecia totalis/universalis) showed higher clonality than normal scalp. Tofacitinib significantly reduced both scalp clonality and expanded CD8+ clones among the top 100. Persistence of many expanded lesional clones was seen in scalp and blood during tofacitinib.

CDR1 is SNHLY, CDR2 FYNNEI, per germline. This CDR3 has 12 residues. Trimming cost V 4 bases and J 1 base, with 4 bases left between them. Turning to this clone: Its target is unknown.

Treatment of the sample: oral pan-JAK inhibitor, 5-10 mg twice daily. The sample consisted of CD4+ T cells sorted from blood, taken at week 24, from a patient treated with tofacitinib. The receptor comes from a human donor with alopecia areata. The chain couples TRBV2 to TRBJ2-5; D is undetermined. The CDR3 nucleotides are TGTGCCAGCAGTGCCCTCCAAGAGACCCAGTACTTC. It encodes CASSALQETQYF.